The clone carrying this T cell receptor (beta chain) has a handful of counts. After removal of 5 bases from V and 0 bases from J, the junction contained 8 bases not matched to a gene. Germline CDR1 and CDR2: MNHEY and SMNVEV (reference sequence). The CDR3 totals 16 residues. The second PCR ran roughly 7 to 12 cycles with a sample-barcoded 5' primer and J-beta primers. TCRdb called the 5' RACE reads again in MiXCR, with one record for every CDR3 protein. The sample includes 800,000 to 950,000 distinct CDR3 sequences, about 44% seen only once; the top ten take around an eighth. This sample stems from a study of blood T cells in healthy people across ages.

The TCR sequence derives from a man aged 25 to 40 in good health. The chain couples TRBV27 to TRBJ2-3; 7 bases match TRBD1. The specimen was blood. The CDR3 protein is CASSLQPGQSTDTQYF. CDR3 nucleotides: TGTGCCAGCAGTCTCCAACCGGGACAGAGCACAGATACGCAGTATTTT.